This T cell receptor (beta chain) came from a study of shared clonotypes between healthy human individuals. For sorted subsets, 150 to 250 ng DNA per replicate equaled roughly 30,000 T cell genomes. The data were produced by immunoSEQ multiplex PCR, yet TCRdb's version contains in-frame clones alone and is incomplete. The data contain around 1.1 million clones, 78% of them singletons. As to this clone: Its antigen is unidentified.

Whole-study results and caveats: Naive subsets typically showed greater estimated richness than memory subsets.

V shed 2 bases and J shed 6 bases, with 8 bases lying between them. In germline, CDR1 is SGHTA, CDR2 FQGNSA. The CDR3 has 12 residues. The sample comprised memory CD4+ T cells from PBMCs. Regarding subset: CD45RA-negative fraction. The clonotype comes from a man aged 18 to 35 in good health. Some clones in this sample may be carry-over from other donors' samples. The V call is TRBV7-2, the J call TRBJ2-7; D is uncertain. Here the CDR3 reads CASSLLVAEQYF. CDR3 nucleotides: TGTGCCAGCAGCTTACTAGTAGCCGAGCAGTACTTC. The full variable domain, in which reference TRBV7-2 and TRBJ2-7 provide the parts outside the CDR3, is GAGVSQSPSNKVTEKGKDVELRCDPISGHTALYWYRQSLGQGLEFLIYFQGNSAPDKSGLPSDRFSAERTGGSVSTLTIQRTQQEDSAVYLCASSLLVAEQYFGPGTRLTVT.